This T cell receptor (beta chain) is from a study of shared clonotypes between healthy human individuals. The table came from immunoSEQ multiplex PCR; TCRdb's copy has only in-frame clones and leaves some out. The data show a few million clones, approximately 95% seen once. Note on this clone: Its antigen remains unknown.

V lost 6 bases, J lost 6 bases, and 10 bases lay in between. Germline V gene sequence: CDR1 DFQATT, CDR2 SNEGSKA (reference sequence). CDR3 size: 11 residues. Overall study results and limits: Naive subsets generally exceeded memory subsets in estimated richness.

Specimen: naive CD4+ T cells from PBMCs. Subset given: CD45RA+ positively selected. The V and J genes are TRBV20-1 and TRBJ2-3; D uncertain. The TCR comes from a man younger than 35 in good health. Some clones in this sample may be carry-over from other donors' samples. CDR3 DNA: TGCAGTGCCCACGGCTGGGATACGCAGTATTTT. Its protein product is CSAHGWDTQYF.